The clone carrying this T cell receptor (beta chain) came up many times. This record comes from a study of early T cells in non-severe SARS-CoV-2 infection. TCRdb processed the 5' RACE reads anew with MiXCR; each CDR3 protein has one entry. The sample lists fewer than 55,000 distinct CDR3 sequences; 7% to 10% were seen once. This sequence was found in an adult who was a healthcare worker with PCR-confirmed SARS-CoV-2 infection or an uninfected control (not recorded which). Material for sequencing was whole blood.

DNA of the CDR3: TGTGCCAGCTCACCAAGGCTGGAGGATATTTATGGCTACACCTTC. It codes for CASSPRLEDIYGYTF. This chain uses TRBV18 with TRBJ1-2, with D uncertain. CDR3 length: 15 amino acids. Germline-derived CDR1 and CDR2 are KGHSH and LQKENI. V gave up 2 bases and J gave up 5 bases, with 15 bases separating them.